This TCR beta chain was sequenced in a study of blood T cell repertoires in COVID-19. Study-wide context: COVID-19 samples from acute and convalescent phases originated in the United States, Italy and Spain. T cells, B-cell-depleted T cells, or PBMCs provided the cDNA or gDNA that served as material.

Germline CDR1 and CDR2: SGHDT and YYEEEE. The ends lost 0 bases at V and 13 bases at J; junction bases unmatched: 13. The CDR3 contains 15 residues. During active infection, Seattle patients enrolled and were then monitored through disease. In the original workflow: By means of reference gene primer amplification, nucleated cell counts were estimated. Sequencing used immunoSEQ multiplex PCR; TCRdb keeps in-frame clones, though not all of them. The V and J calls and clone size are taken from that table; D and trimming were inferred from the DNA. The repertoire holds about 150,000 clones, with 80% to 90% as singletons.

This sequence joins TRBV5-6 and TRBJ1-2; 9 bases fit TRBD1. Sequenced material: peripheral blood. The receptor's source is a woman aged 60-75 years with COVID-19, enrolled during active disease. The CDR3 reads CASSLGLPGQGAPTF. As DNA, the CDR3 is TGTGCCAGCAGCTTGGGGCTTCCGGGACAGGGTGCACCCACCTTC.